The 9 T cell receptor beta chains listed next were all sequenced from one sample in a study of T cells after somatic rescue of genetic block. Generated by immunoSEQ multiplex PCR, the TCRdb table keeps only in-frame clones and is missing some. The sample includes 9,500 to 15,000 clones, around 70% of them seen just once. Sequenced input: peripheral blood mononuclear cells (PBMCs). These receptors were taken from a boy aged 10-17 years.

The CDR3 region is CAWSVTSGRYYEQYF. CDR3 in DNA: TGTGCCTGGAGTGTGACTAGCGGGCGATACTACGAGCAGTACTTC. The chain joins TRBV30 to TRBJ2-7; 10 bases are a match to TRBD2. In germline, CDR1 is GTSNPN, CDR2 SVGIG (reference sequence). This CDR3 comprises 15 residues. J was trimmed by 3 bases and V by 0 bases; bases with no gene match: 5.

The chain recombines TRBV5-4 with TRBJ1-2; tentative D call: TRBD1 (5 bases). The CDR3 runs 13 residues. Trimming took off 0 bases at V and 4 bases at J, with 7 bases between the two ends. Germline CDR1 is SGHNT and CDR2 is YYREEE (reference sequence). The CDR3 is CASSLDGGYGYTF. Written as DNA, the CDR3 is TGTGCCAGCAGCTTGGATGGGGGCTATGGCTACACCTTC.

The V and J genes are TRBV19 and TRBJ1-3, with D tentatively TRBD1 (5 bases). Germline CDR1 LNHDA, CDR2 SQIVND (reference sequence). Trimming took 3 bases from V and 0 from J, leaving 12 bases between them. The CDR3 has 16 residues. The CDR3 region has the DNA TGTGCCAGTAGTATCCGGGACTCAGCCTCTGGAAACACCATATATTTT. Its translation is CASSIRDSASGNTIYF.

This clone came up a few times. The rearrangement links TRBV6-1 to TRBJ1-4, with TRBD1 matching over 8 bases. The CDR3 consists of 14 residues. The germline V gene encodes CDR1 MNHNS and CDR2 SASEGT. The junction had 8 bases not matched to a gene; V was cut back by 6 bases and J by 8 bases. The CDR3 DNA sequence: TGTGCCAGCAGAATCAGGGGGCTCGGGGAAAAACTGTTTTTT. This gives the protein CASRIRGLGEKLFF.

The chain employs TRBV5-4 and TRBJ2-5, with 7 bases fitting TRBD1. CDR1 and CDR2 from the germline V gene are SGHNT and YYREEE (reference sequence). This CDR3 spans 14 amino acids. V dropped 4 bases and J dropped 1; count of bases not matched to a gene: 4. CDR3 nucleotide sequence: TGTGCCAGCAGCCACGGGACAGTCCAAGAGACCCAGTACTTC. The encoded protein is CASSHGTVQETQYF.

This chain joins TRBV5-4 and TRBJ2-1; 7 nucleotides agree with TRBD1. CDR3 length equals 14 residues. J gave up 4 bases and V 4 bases, and 5 bases lay outside the gene matches. The germline V gene has CDR1 SGHNT and CDR2 YYREEE (reference sequence). The CDR3 DNA reads as TGTGCCAGCAGCGTAGGGGGCTTTTACAATGAGCAGTTCTTC. Amino acids: CASSVGGFYNEQFF.

The rearrangement links TRBV7-2 to TRBJ2-7, with TRBD1 as a possible D gene (5 bases). Trimming stripped 4 bases from V and 1 base from J, with 14 bases between. Germline V CDR1 and CDR2: SGHTA, FQGNSA. This CDR3 region has 15 residues. The CDR3 sequence: CASSSRDKVSYEQYF. For the CDR3, the DNA is TGTGCCAGCAGCTCCAGGGATAAAGTTTCCTACGAGCAGTACTTC.

The chain joins TRBV5-4 to TRBJ1-2; 12 bases line up with TRBD1. V gave up 3 bases and J gave up 4 bases; unmatched junction bases: 4. This CDR3 comprises 15 residues. Germline CDR1 reads SGHNT; CDR2 reads YYREEE (reference sequence). The CDR3 reads CASSSGQGAGYGYTF. CDR3 sequence (DNA): TGTGCCAGCAGCTCGGGACAGGGGGCCGGCTATGGCTACACCTTC.

CDR3 residues: CAWSVPSTGRYNEQFF. The CDR3 nucleotides are TGTGCCTGGAGTGTACCCTCGACAGGTCGTTACAATGAGCAGTTCTTC. The chain joins TRBV30 to TRBJ2-1, with D perhaps TRBD1 (6 bases). Trimming removed 0 bases from V and 4 bases from J, with 16 bases in between. Germline-derived CDR1 and CDR2 are GTSNPN and SVGIG (reference sequence). CDR3 length: 16 amino acids.